These 14 T cell receptor beta chains share one sample of origin, sequenced in a study of blood T cell repertoires in COVID-19. Using immunoSEQ multiplex PCR, the repertoire was profiled, and TCRdb retains in-frame clones only, with some absent. There are some 130,000 clones in the sample; approximately 88% occur only once, and 10% lies in the top ten. Sequenced input: peripheral blood. These receptors originate from a man in his fifties or sixties with acute or convalescent COVID-19.

This sequence joins TRBV6-6 and TRBJ2-1; 12 bases line up with TRBD2. CDR3 length: 16 residues. Germline loops: CDR1 MNHNY, CDR2 SVGAGI (reference sequence). Germline trimming cut 5 bases from V and 6 bases from J; bases unmatched to any gene: 8. CDR3 in amino acids: CASSTASGRALNEQFF. In DNA, the CDR3 is TGTGCCAGCAGTACCGCTAGCGGGAGGGCCCTCAATGAGCAGTTCTTC.

J is TRBJ1-2 and V is TRBV6-6; unclear D gene. The length of the CDR3 is 13 residues. In germline, CDR1 is MNHNY, CDR2 SVGAGI (reference sequence). The V end lost 5 bases, the J end lost 0 bases, and 7 bases lay between the germline ends. CDR3 residues: CASSTTANYGYTF. The CDR3 DNA sequence: TGTGCCAGCAGTACCACAGCTAACTATGGCTACACCTTC.

The chain links TRBV28 to TRBJ2-2; D remains ambiguous. The CDR3 sequence is 12 residues long. Germline loops: CDR1 MDHEN, CDR2 SYDVKM. Trimming removed 7 bases at V and 5 bases at J, with 8 bases between. DNA for the CDR3: TGTGCCAGCACCCGGTTAACCGGGGAGCTGTTTTTT. The encoded protein is CASTRLTGELFF.

The gene calls are TRBV15 and TRBJ2-7, with D unclear. Germline lookup yields CDR1 LNHNV and CDR2 YYDKDF (reference sequence). The CDR3 runs 12 residues. Deletions cut 0 bases from V and 7 bases from J, with 7 bases between. CDR3 bases: TGTGCCACCAGCAGAGATCACCGGGAGCAGTACTTC. It translates to CATSRDHREQYF.

J is TRBJ1-1 and V is TRBV5-1, with 10 nucleotides matching TRBD1. The CDR3 loop spans 14 amino acids. The germline gives CDR1 SGHRS, CDR2 YFSETQ. After removal of 5 bases from V and 5 bases from J, the junction contained 6 bases not matched to a gene. The CDR3 here is CASREWTGGTEAFF. The CDR3 DNA reads TGCGCCAGCAGAGAATGGACAGGGGGGACTGAAGCTTTCTTT.

The chain has TRBV28 and TRBJ2-1; unclear D gene. This CDR3 spans 11 amino acids. V shed 3 bases and J shed 7 bases, with 4 bases lying between them. Germline CDR1 and CDR2: MDHEN and SYDVKM. CDR3 in DNA: TGTGCCAGCAGTTTCTATAATGAGCAGTTCTTC. The encoded protein is CASSFYNEQFF. The full variable domain, with the rest looked up from reference TRBV28 and TRBJ2-1, is DVKVTQSSRYLVKRTGEKVFLECVQDMDHENMFWYRQDPGLGLRLIYFSYDVKMKEKGDIPEGYSVSREKKERFSLILESASTNQTSMYLCASSFYNEQFFGPGTRLTVL.

The table lists this clone with a count of one. CDR3 region: CASSLDGGRGNEQFF. In DNA form, the CDR3 reads TGTGCCAGCAGCTTAGATGGCGGGAGGGGGAATGAGCAGTTCTTC. The chain is built from TRBV11-2 and TRBJ2-1; TRBD2 agrees at 9 bases. CDR1 and CDR2 (germline): SGHAT, FQNNGV. Trimming removed 0 bases from V and 7 bases from J; junction bases left unmatched: 4. CDR3 length: 15 amino acids.

This chain links TRBV3-1 (or the pseudogene TRBV3-2) with TRBJ1-1, with TRBD1 as a possible D gene (5 bases). V dropped 0 bases and J dropped 7 bases, with 12 bases sitting between them. From germline, CDR1 is LGHDT and CDR2 YNNKEL (reference sequence). The CDR3 covers 14 residues. The CDR3 DNA reads TGTGCCAGCAGCCAAGATCACGGGGGGAATGAAGCTTTCTTT. Protein: CASSQDHGGNEAFF.

The chain employs TRBV7-9 and TRBJ2-3; 9 bases agree with TRBD1. V lost 3 bases to trimming and J lost 4 bases; unmatched junction nucleotides: 2. Germline lookup yields CDR1 SEHNR and CDR2 FQNEAQ (reference sequence). The CDR3 totals 14 residues. DNA of the CDR3: TGTGCCAGCAGCTTGGACAGGGGCGCAGATACGCAGTATTTT. Protein product: CASSLDRGADTQYF.

The CDR3 nucleotides are TGTGCCAGCAGCTTTGGCAGGTCCACTGAAGCTTTCTTT. Amino acid sequence: CASSFGRSTEAFF. The rearrangement uses TRBV7-3 and TRBJ1-1, with D unresolved. Germline V gives CDR1 SGHTA, CDR2 FQGTGA. Trimming left V 3 bases short and J 4 bases short, with 9 bases between. The CDR3 sequence is 13 residues long.

Here the CDR3 reads CASSFWGDNEKLFF. CDR3 in DNA: TGTGCCAGCAGTTTCTGGGGGGATAATGAAAAACTGTTTTTT. The chain couples TRBV27 to TRBJ1-4; maybe TRBD1 (5 bases). The V end was cut by 3 bases, the J end by 4 bases, with 9 bases between. Germline CDR1 is MNHEY and CDR2 is SMNVEV (reference sequence). The CDR3 is 14 residues long. The entire variable domain, with the rest obtained from reference TRBV27 and TRBJ1-4, is as follows: EAQVTQNPRYLITVTGKKLTVTCSQNMNHEYMSWYRQDPGLGLRQIYYSMNVEVTDKGDVPEGYKVSRKEKRNFPLILESPSPNQTSLYFCASSFWGDNEKLFFGSGTQLSVL.

V gene TRBV6-5 combines with J gene TRBJ2-7, with D perhaps matching TRBD2 (6 bases). Germline V gene data show CDR1 as MNHEY and CDR2 as SVGAGI. Between the trimmed V and J ends, which lost 6 bases and 4 bases, there was a span of 19 bases. The CDR3 loop spans 15 amino acids. In DNA, the CDR3 is TGTGCCAGCAGGGAGACTAGGCATTTCTTTTACGAGCAGTACTTC. It is translated as CASRETRHFFYEQYF.

The J gene is TRBJ2-3, the V gene TRBV5-6, with 8 bases fitting TRBD2. Germline CDR1 is SGHDT and CDR2 is YYEEEE. The CDR3 loop spans 15 amino acids. V shed 2 bases and J 6 bases; nucleotides not matched to a gene: 8. CDR3: CASSFSSGGSDTQYF. CDR3 sequence (DNA): TGTGCCAGCAGCTTTTCTTCGGGAGGGAGCGATACGCAGTATTTT.

In the case of this clone: Other nucleotide sequences in the sample specify the same CDR3. This sequence joins TRBV5-1 and TRBJ1-1; possible D gene TRBD1, 6 bases. The length of the CDR3 is 14 residues. Per germline, CDR1 SGHRS and CDR2 YFSETQ. V was trimmed by 3 bases and J by 2 bases, leaving 11 bases between them. CDR3 nucleotide sequence: TGCGCCAGCAGCTACCAGACAGGCAACACTGAAGCTTTCTTT. The encoded protein is CASSYQTGNTEAFF.